This TCR beta chain was identified in a study of cytomegalovirus exposure and HLA in healthy donors. At the level of the study: Of several hundred genotyped donors, roughly 81% grouped in the Caucasian-associated ancestry cluster.

Primers: 60 Vbeta forward and 13 Jbeta reverse. Clones were sequenced by immunoSEQ multiplex PCR, and TCRdb holds only the in-frame ones, with some missing. Of 85,000 to 100,000 clones in the sample, roughly three fifths were seen once. Only one count was recorded for this clone. Its specificity is not known. Points from the study as a whole: With further analysis later on, most CMV-associated TCR beta chains appeared HLA-restricted. Among the CMV-associated chains, three were confirmed in vitro as specific for CMV antigens. Reportedly, diagnosis of cytomegalovirus status by the classifier showed high specificity and sensitivity.

Losses at the gene ends were 8 bases for V and 7 bases for J; bases not matched to a gene: 12. The germline CDR1 and CDR2 sequences are LNHDA and SQIVND (reference sequence). The CDR3 has 15 amino acids. This sequence joins TRBV19 and TRBJ1-4; 8 bases match TRBD1. This TCR was sampled from a man in his 60s in good health and CMV-seronegative. The material sequenced was PBMCs. The CDR3 sequence is CASGRGRGQGEKLFF. DNA for the CDR3: TGTGCCAGTGGAAGGGGCAGGGGGCAGGGTGAAAAACTGTTTTTT.